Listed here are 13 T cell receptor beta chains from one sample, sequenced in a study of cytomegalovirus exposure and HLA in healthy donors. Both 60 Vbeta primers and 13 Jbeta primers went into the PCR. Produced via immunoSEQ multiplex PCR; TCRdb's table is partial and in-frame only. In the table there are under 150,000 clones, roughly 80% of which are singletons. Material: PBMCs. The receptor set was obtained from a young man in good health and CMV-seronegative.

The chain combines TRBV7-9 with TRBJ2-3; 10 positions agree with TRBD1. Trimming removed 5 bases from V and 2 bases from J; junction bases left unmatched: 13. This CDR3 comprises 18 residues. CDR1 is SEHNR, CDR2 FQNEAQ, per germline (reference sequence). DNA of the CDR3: TGTGCCAGCAGCCACGACAGGGGGCACTCCCGTACCACAGATACGCAGTATTTT. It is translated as CASSHDRGHSRTTDTQYF. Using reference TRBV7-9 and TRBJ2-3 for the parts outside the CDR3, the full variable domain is DTGVSQNPRHKITKRGQNVTFRCDPISEHNRLYWYRQTLGQGPEFLTYFQNEAQLEKSRLLSDRFSAERPKGSFSTLEIQRTEQGDSAMYLCASSHDRGHSRTTDTQYFGPGTRLTVL.

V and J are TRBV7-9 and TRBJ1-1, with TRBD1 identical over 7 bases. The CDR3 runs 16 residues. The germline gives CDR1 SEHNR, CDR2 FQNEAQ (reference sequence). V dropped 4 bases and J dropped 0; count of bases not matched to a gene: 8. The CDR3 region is CASSSLFGQVNTEAFF. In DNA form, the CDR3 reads TGTGCCAGCAGCTCACTTTTCGGACAGGTGAACACTGAAGCTTTCTTT.

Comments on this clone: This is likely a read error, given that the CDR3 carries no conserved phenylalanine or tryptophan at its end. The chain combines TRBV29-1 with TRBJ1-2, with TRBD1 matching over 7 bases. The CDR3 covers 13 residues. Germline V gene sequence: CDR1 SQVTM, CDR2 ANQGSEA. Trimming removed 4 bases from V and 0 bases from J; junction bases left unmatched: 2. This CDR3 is CSVGDRANYGYTL. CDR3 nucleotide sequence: TGCAGCGTTGGTGACAGGGCTAACTATGGCTACACCCTC.

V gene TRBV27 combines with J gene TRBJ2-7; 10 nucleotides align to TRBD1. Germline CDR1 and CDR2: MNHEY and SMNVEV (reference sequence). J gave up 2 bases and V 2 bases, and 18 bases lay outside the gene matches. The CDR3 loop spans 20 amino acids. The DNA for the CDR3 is TGTGCCAGCAGTTTACGCGCTTCGGCCCCGGGACAGGGGATTACCTACGAGCAGTACTTC. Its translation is CASSLRASAPGQGITYEQYF.

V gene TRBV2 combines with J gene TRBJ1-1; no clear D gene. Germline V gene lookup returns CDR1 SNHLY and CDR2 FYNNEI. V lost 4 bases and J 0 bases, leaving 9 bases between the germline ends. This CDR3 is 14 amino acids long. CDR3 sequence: CASSVAELNTEAFF. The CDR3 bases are TGTGCCAGCAGTGTAGCAGAGTTGAACACTGAAGCTTTCTTT. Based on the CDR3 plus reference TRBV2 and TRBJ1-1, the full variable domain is EPEVTQTPSHQVTQMGQEVILRCVPISNHLYFYWYRQILGQKVEFLVSFYNNEISEKSEIFDDQFSVERPDGSNFTLKIRSTKLEDSAMYFCASSVAELNTEAFFGQGTRLTVV.

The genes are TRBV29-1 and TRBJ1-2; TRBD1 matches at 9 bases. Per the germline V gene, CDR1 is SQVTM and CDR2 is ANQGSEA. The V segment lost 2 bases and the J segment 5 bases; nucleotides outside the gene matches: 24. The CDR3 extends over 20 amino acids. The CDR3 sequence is CSVELQGAVTSSTSRYGYTF. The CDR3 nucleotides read TGCAGCGTTGAACTACAGGGGGCGGTCACCTCCTCAACCTCTCGGTATGGCTACACCTTC.

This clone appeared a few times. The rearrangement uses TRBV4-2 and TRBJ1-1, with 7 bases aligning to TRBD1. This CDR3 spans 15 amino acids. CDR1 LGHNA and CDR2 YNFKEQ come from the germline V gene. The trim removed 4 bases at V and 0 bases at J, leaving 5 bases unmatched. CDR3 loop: CASSPRQGVNTEAFF. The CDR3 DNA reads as TGTGCCAGCAGCCCGAGACAGGGCGTGAACACTGAAGCTTTCTTT.

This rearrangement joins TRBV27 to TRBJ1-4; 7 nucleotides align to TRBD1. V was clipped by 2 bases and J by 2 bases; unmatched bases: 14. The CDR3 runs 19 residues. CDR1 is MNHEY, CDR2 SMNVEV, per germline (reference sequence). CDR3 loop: CASSLRGGANWGTNEKLFF. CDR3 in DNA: TGTGCCAGCAGTTTAAGAGGGGGCGCGAATTGGGGCACTAATGAAAAACTGTTTTTT.

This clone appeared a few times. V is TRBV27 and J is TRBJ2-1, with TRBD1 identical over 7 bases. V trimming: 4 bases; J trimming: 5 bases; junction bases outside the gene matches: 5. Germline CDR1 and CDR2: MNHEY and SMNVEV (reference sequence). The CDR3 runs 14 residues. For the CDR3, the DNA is TGTGCCAGCAGTTGGGGACAGCGGAACAATGAGCAGTTCTTC. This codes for CASSWGQRNNEQFF.

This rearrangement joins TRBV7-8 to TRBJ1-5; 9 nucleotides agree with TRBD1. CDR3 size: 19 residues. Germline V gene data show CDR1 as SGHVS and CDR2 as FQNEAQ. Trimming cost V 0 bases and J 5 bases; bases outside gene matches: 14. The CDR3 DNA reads TGTGCCAGCAGCTTAGCCATGTCACGGGACAGGGTTGGAGATCAGCCCCAGCATTTT. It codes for CASSLAMSRDRVGDQPQHF.

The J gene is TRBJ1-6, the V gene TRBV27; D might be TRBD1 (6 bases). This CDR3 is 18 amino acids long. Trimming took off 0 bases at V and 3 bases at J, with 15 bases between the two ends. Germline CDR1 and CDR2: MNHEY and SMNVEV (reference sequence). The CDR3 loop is CASSLSDPGTFYNSPLHF. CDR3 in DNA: TGTGCCAGCAGTTTATCGGATCCCGGGACATTCTATAATTCACCCCTCCACTTT.

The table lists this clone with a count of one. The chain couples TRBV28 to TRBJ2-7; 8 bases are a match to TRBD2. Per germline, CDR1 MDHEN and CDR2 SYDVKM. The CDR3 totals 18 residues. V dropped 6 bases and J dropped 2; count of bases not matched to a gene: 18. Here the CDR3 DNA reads TGTGCCAGCAGCCTACCCCTTCCTAGCGGGCTAAGCCCCTACGAGCAGTACTTC. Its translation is CASSLPLPSGLSPYEQYF.

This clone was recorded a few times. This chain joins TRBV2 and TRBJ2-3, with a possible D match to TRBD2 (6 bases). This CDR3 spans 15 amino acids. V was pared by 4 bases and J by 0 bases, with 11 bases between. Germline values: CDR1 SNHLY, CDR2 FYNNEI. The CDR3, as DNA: TGTGCCAGCAGTGCAGAGCGGGCTAGCACAGATACGCAGTATTTT. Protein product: CASSAERASTDTQYF.